This T cell receptor (beta chain) was identified in a study of cytomegalovirus exposure and HLA in healthy donors. The CDR3 is 14 amino acids. The germline CDR1 and CDR2 sequences are SGHTA and FQGNSA. Trimming took off 7 bases at V and 4 bases at J, with 16 bases between the two ends. Study outcomes and limitations: Previously analyzed data showed that most TCR beta V segments were productive at a frequency of about 87% or about 30%.

The PCR was carried out with 60 Vbeta primers and 13 Jbeta primers. The protocol was immunoSEQ multiplex PCR, while the TCRdb copy is restricted to in-frame clones and leaves out a portion. Of 150,000 to 200,000 clones in the sample, roughly 86% are singletons; the top ten hold roughly 1.8%. In regard to this clone: The antigen is undetermined.

The sequenced sample was PBMCs. The chain joins TRBV7-2 to TRBJ1-2; possibly TRBD1 for D (6 bases). This clonotype was obtained from a woman younger than 30 in good health and CMV-seronegative. The CDR3: CASTLVGQTYGYTF. CDR3 bases: TGTGCCAGCACCCTAGTTGGACAGACCTATGGCTACACCTTC.